This T cell receptor (beta chain) was captured by sequencing in a study of a mutant IDH1 vaccine in newly diagnosed glioma. Trimming took off 0 bases at V and 8 bases at J, with 8 bases between the two ends. Germline V gene data show CDR1 as SGHKS and CDR2 as YYEKEE (reference sequence). The CDR3 contains 12 residues. Comment on this clone: The target antigen is unknown.

The time point here: week 23, last vaccination. Each vaccine dose was 300 ug of mutant IDH1 20-mer peptide, with topical imiquimod. The data were produced by immunoSEQ multiplex PCR, yet TCRdb's version contains in-frame clones alone and is incomplete. The sample includes roughly 60,000 clones, roughly 85% of them seen just once. The TCR was taken from a man aged 30 to 39 with glioma. This chain uses TRBV5-5 with TRBJ1-2; D is uncertain. The source material was PBMCs, sampled from a glioma patient whose treatment included an IDH1 peptide vaccine. CDR3 region: CASSLEAGGYTF. In DNA, the CDR3 is TGTGCCAGCAGCTTGGAGGCAGGCGGCTACACCTTC.